The text below deals with one T cell receptor (beta chain). Its antigen is not identified. This record belongs to a study of cytomegalovirus exposure and HLA in healthy donors. Looking at the study overall: The early release's HLA-typed donors yielded tens of millions of unique TCRs. Study-wide findings and caveats: The study designated fewer than 200 TCR beta chains cytomegalovirus-associated. Prior analysis indicated that the majority of TCR beta V segments exhibited productivity approximately 87% or approximately 30% of the time.

Germline V gives CDR1 SGHAT, CDR2 FQNNGV. This CDR3 has 13 residues. Trimming removed 3 bases at V and 5 bases at J, with 8 bases between. The PCR ran on 60 Vbeta and 13 Jbeta primers. Profiled with immunoSEQ multiplex PCR; TCRdb holds only in-frame clones, not every one. The data show approximately 110,000 clones, approximately 71% seen once. Sequences were obtained from PBMCs. The J gene is TRBJ1-5, the V gene TRBV11-2; no reliable D call. The sequence was obtained from a woman aged 70-85 years in good health and CMV-seropositive. CDR3 DNA: TGTGCCAGCAGCTTGATGGGCCATCAGCCCCAGCATTTT. It is translated as CASSLMGHQPQHF.